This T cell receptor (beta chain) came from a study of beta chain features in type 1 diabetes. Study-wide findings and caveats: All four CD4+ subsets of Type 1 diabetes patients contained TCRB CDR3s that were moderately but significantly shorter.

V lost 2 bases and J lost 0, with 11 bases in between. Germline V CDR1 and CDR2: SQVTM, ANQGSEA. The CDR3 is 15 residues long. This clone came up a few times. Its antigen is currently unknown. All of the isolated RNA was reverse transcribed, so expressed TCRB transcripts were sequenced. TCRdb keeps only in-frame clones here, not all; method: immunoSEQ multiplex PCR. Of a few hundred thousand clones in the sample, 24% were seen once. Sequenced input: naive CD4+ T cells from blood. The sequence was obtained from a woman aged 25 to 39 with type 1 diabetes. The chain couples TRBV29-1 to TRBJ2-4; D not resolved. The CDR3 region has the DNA TGCAGCGTTGAACAAGGCGGCTTAGCCAAAAACATTCAGTACTTC. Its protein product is CSVEQGGLAKNIQYF. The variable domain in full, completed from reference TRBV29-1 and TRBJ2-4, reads SAVISQKPSRDICQRGTSLTIQCQVDSQVTMMFWYRQQPGQSLTLIATANQGSEATYESGFVIDKFPISRPNLTFSTLTVSNMSPEDSSIYLCSVEQGGLAKNIQYFGAGTRLSVL.